The source of this T cell receptor beta chain is a study of post-analysis software for immune sequencing data. Built from TCR beta cDNA, the libraries had unique molecular identifiers in them. TCRdb re-derived calls from the PCR reads in MiXCR, one entry per CDR3 protein. The table records about 540,000 distinct CDR3 sequences, around a third of them present only once. This CDR3 spans 14 amino acids. The V end lost 0 bases, the J end lost 3 bases, and 8 bases lay between the germline ends. Germline CDR1 reads MNHEY; CDR2 reads SVGAGI. Points from the study as a whole: Patients showed TRBV5-6, TRBV5-1 and TRBV20-1 among five TRBV segments more frequent than in controls. Controls' normalized Chao1 diversity significantly exceeded that of multiple sclerosis patients.

This clonotype was picked up a small number of times. Its target is not known. This chain joins TRBV6-5 and TRBJ2-5, with a possible D match to TRBD1 (5 bases). Source material: blood. This receptor was obtained from a girl under 18 with multiple sclerosis. CDR3 loop: CASSYSPGKETQYF. Written as DNA, the CDR3 is TGTGCCAGCAGTTACTCTCCAGGGAAAGAGACCCAGTACTTC.